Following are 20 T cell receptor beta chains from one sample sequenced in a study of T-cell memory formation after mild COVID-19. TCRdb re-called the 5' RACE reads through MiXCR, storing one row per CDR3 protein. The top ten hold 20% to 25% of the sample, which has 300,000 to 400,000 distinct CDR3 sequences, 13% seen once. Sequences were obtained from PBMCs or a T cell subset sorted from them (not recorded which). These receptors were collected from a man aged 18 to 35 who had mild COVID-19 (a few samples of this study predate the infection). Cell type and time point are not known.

CDR3 residues: CASSIPGSGTEAFF. The DNA for the CDR3 is TGTGCCAGTAGTATACCAGGGAGCGGCACTGAAGCTTTCTTT. The chain couples TRBV19 to TRBJ1-1, with D possibly matching TRBD1 (5 bases). Trimming cost V 2 bases and J 4 bases, with 11 bases left between them. The CDR3 totals 14 residues. Germline loops: CDR1 LNHDA, CDR2 SQIVND (reference sequence). The full variable domain, completed using reference TRBV19 and TRBJ1-1, is DGGITQSPKYLFRKEGQNVTLSCEQNLNHDAMYWYRQDPGQGLRLIYYSQIVNDFQKGDIAEGYSVSREKKESFPLTVTSAQKNPTAFYLCASSIPGSGTEAFFGQGTRLTVV.

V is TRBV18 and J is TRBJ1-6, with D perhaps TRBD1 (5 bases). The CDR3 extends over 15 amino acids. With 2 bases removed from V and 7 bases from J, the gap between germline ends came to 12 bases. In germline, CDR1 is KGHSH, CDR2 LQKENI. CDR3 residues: CASSPSGPKNSPLHF. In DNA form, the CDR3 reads TGTGCCAGCTCACCATCGGGGCCTAAGAATTCACCCCTCCACTTT.

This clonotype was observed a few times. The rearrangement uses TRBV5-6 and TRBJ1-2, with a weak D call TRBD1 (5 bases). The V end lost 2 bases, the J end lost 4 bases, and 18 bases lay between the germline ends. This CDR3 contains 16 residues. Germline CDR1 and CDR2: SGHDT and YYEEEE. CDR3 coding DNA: TGTGCCAGCAGCTTTGCGGTGAGGGGCGATTTCTATGGCTACACCTTC. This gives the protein CASSFAVRGDFYGYTF.

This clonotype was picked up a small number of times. CDR3 amino acids: CASTYRLGRHGGELFF. The CDR3 nucleotides read TGTGCCAGTACTTATAGGCTAGGCAGGCATGGCGGGGAGCTGTTTTTT. The chain couples TRBV19 to TRBJ2-2; D call uncertain. The germline V gene encodes CDR1 LNHDA and CDR2 SQIVND (reference sequence). This CDR3 has 16 amino acids. Trimming left V 7 bases short and J 7 bases short, with 22 bases between.

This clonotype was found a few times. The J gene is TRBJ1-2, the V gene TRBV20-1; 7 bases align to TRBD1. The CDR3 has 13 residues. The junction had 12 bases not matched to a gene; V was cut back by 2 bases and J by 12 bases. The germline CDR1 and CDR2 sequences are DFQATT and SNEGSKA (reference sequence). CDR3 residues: CSARQGGLDYHTF. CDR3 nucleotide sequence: TGCAGTGCTAGACAGGGGGGGTTGGATTATCACACCTTC.

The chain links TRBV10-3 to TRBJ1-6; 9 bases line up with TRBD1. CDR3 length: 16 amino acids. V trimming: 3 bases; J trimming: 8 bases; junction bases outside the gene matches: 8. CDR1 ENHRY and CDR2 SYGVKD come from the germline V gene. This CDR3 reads CAISELGQGLDSPLHF. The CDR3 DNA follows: TGTGCCATCAGTGAACTCGGACAGGGGCTCGATTCACCCCTCCACTTT.

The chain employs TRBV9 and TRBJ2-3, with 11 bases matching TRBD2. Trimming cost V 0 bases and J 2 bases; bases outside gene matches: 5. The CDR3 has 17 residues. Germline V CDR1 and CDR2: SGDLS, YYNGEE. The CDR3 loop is CASSVVDSGGVTDTQYF. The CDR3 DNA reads TGTGCCAGCAGCGTAGTTGATAGCGGGGGGGTCACAGATACGCAGTATTTT.

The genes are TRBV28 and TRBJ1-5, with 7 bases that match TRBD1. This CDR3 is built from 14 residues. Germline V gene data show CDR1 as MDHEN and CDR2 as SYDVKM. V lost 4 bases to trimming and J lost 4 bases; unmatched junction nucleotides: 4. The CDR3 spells CASSSPGGNQPQHF. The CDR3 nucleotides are TGTGCCAGCAGTTCGCCAGGGGGAAATCAGCCCCAGCATTTT.

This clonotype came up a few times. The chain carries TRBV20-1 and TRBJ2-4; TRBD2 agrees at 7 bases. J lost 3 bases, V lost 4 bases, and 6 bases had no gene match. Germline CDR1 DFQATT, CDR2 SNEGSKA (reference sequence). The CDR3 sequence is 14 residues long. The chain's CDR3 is CSAIGGGVKNIQYF. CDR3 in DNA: TGCAGTGCTATAGGCGGGGGTGTCAAAAACATTCAGTACTTC.

Written as DNA, the CDR3 is TGTGCCGTTAGCGGGGGGAGCTCCTACGAGCAGTACGTC. The encoded protein is CAVSGGSSYEQYV. The chain couples TRBV3-2 to TRBJ2-7; the D segment call TRBD2 is taken from the table without a DNA check. TRBV3-2 is a recognized pseudogene. CDR3 length equals 13 residues.

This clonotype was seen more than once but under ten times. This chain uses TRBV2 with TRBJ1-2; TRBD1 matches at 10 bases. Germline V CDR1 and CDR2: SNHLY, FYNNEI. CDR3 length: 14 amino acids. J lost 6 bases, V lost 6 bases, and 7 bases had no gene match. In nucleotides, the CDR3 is TGTGCCAGCAGCCGAAGACAGGGGGCCAATGGCTACACCTTC. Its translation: CASSRRQGANGYTF.

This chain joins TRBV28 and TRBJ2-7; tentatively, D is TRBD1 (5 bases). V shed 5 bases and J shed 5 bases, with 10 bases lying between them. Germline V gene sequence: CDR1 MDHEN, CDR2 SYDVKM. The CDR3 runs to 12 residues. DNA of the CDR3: TGTGCCAGCAGTCAGGGTTGGGACGAGCAGTACGTC. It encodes CASSQGWDEQYV.

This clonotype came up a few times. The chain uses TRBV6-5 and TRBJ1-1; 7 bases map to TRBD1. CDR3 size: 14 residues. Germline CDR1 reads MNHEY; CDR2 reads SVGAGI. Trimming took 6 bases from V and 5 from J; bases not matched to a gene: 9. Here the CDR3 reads CASSHSGGRTEAFF. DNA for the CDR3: TGTGCCAGCAGCCACTCAGGGGGAAGGACTGAAGCTTTCTTT.

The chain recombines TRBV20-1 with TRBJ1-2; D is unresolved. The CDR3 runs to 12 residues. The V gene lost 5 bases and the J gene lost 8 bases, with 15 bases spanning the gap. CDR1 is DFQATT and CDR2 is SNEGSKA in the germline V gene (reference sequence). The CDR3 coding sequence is TGCAGTGCTCCTCCCTTAGGAGGGGGCTACACCTTC. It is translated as CSAPPLGGGYTF.

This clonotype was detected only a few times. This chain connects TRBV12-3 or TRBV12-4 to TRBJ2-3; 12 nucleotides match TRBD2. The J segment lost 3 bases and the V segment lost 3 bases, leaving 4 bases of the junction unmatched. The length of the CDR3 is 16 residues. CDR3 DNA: TGTGCCAGCAGTTTTACTAGCGGGGGGCCGACAGATACGCAGTATTTT. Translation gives CASSFTSGGPTDTQYF.

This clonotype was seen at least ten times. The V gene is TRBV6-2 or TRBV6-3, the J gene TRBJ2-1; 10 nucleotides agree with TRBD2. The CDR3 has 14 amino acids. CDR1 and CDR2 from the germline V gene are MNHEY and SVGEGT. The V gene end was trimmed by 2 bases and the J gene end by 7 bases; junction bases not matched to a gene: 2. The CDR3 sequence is CASSYTSGTNEQFF. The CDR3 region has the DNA TGTGCCAGCAGTTACACTAGCGGGACGAATGAGCAGTTCTTC.

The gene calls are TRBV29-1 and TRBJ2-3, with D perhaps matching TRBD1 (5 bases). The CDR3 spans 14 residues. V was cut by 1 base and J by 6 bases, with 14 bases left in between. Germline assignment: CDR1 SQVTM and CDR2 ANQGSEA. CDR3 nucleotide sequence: TGCAGCGTTGAAGGGACAAGTGCCCCCGATACGCAGTATTTT. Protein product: CSVEGTSAPDTQYF.

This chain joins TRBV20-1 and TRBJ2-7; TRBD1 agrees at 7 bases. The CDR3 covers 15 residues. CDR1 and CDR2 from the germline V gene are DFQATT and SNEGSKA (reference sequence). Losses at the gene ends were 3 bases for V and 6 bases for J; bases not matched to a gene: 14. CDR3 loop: CSASRRRQGMPEQYF. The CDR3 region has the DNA TGCAGTGCTAGCAGAAGAAGACAGGGTATGCCCGAGCAGTACTTC.

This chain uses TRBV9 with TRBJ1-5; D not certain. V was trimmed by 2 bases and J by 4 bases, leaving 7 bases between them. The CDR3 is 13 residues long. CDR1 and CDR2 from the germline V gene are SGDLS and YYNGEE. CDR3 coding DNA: TGTGCCAGCAGCGTCCGTGGGAATCAGCCCCAGCATTTT. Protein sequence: CASSVRGNQPQHF.

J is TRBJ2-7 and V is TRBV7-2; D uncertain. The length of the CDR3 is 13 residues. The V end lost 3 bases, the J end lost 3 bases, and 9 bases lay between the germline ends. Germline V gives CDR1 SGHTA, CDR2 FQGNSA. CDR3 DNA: TGTGCCAGCAGCTTCCAGATGGGCTACGAGCAGTACTTC. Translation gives CASSFQMGYEQYF.